The T cell receptor (beta chain) described here comes from a study of T-cell memory formation after mild COVID-19. CDR1 and CDR2 from the germline V gene are SGHVS and FQNEAQ. The CDR3 runs 18 residues. V dropped 5 bases and J dropped 0; count of bases not matched to a gene: 11. Using its own MiXCR run on the 5' RACE reads, TCRdb lists one record per CDR3 protein. The sample holds over 120,000 distinct CDR3 sequences, approximately 5.7% seen once. This TCR was sampled from an adult woman who had mild COVID-19 (a few samples of this study predate the infection). Cell type and time point are not known. Material for sequencing was PBMCs or a T cell subset sorted from them (not recorded which). V is TRBV7-8 and J is TRBJ2-1, with 9 nucleotides matching TRBD2. In DNA, the CDR3 is TGTGCCAGCAGCCCTAGAGACCCGACTAGCGGCTCCTACAATGAGCAGTTCTTC. Translating it yields CASSPRDPTSGSYNEQFF. The full variable domain, its missing parts supplied by reference TRBV7-8 and TRBJ2-1, is GAGVSQSPRYKVAKRGQDVALRCDPISGHVSLFWYQQALGQGPEFLTYFQNEAQLDKSGLPSDRFFAERPEGSVSTLKIQRTQQEDSAVYLCASSPRDPTSGSYNEQFFGPGTRLTVL.